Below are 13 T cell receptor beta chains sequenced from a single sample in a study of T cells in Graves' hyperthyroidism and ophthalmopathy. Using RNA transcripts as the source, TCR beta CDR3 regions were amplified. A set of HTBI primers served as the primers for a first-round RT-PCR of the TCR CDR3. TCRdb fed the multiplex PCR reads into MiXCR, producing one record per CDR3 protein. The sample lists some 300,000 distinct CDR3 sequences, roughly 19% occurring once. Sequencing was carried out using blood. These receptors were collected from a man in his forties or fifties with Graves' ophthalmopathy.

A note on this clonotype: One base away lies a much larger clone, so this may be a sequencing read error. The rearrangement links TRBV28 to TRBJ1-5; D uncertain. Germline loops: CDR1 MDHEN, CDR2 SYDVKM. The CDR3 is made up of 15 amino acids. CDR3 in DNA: TGTGCCAGCAGTCTGTTCGGTCTGAGCAAGCAGCCCCAGCATTTT. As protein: CASSLFGLSKQPQHF. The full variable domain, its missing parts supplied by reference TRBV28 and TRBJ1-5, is DVKVTQSSRYLVKRTGEKVFLECVQDMDHENMFWYRQDPGLGLRLIYFSYDVKMKEKGDIPEGYSVSREKKERFSLILESASTNQTSMYLCASSLFGLSKQPQHFGDGTRLSIL.

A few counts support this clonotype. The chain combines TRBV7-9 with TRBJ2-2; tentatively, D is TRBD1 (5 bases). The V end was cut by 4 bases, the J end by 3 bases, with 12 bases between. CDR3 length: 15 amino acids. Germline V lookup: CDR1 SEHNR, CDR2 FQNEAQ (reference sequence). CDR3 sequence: CASSSKTVHTGELFF. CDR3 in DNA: TGTGCCAGCAGCTCTAAGACAGTACACACCGGGGAGCTGTTTTTT.

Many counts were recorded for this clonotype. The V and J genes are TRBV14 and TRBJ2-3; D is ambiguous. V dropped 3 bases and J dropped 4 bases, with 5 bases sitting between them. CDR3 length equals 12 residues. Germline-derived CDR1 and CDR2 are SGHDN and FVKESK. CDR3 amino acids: CASSQLSDTQYF. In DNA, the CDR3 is TGTGCCAGCAGCCAGCTTTCAGATACGCAGTATTTT.

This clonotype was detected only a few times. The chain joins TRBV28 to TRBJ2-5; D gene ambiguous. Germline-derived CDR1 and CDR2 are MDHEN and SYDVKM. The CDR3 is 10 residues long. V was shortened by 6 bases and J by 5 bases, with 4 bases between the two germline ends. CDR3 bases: TGTGCCAGCAGCTCCGAGACCCAGTACTTC. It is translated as CASSSETQYF.

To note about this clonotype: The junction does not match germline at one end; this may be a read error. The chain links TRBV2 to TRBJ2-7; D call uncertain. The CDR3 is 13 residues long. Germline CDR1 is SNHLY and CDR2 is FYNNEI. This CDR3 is CASGVRSSYEQHF. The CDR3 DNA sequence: TGTGCCAGCGGGGTTAGGAGCTCCTACGAGCAGCACTTC.

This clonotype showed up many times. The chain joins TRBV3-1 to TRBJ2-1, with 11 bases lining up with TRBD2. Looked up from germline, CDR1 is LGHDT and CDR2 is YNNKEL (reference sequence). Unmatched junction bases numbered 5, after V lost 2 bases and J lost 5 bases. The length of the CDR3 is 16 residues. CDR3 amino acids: CASSQFGLAGNNEQFF. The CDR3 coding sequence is TGTGCCAGCAGCCAATTCGGACTAGCGGGTAACAATGAGCAGTTCTTC.

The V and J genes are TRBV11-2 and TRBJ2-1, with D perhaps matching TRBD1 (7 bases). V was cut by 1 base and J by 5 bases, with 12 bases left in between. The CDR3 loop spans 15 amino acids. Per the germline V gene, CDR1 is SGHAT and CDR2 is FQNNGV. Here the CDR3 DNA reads TGTGCCAGCAGCTTAGGCAGGGGGGTCGACAATGAGCAGTTCTTC. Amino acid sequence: CASSLGRGVDNEQFF.

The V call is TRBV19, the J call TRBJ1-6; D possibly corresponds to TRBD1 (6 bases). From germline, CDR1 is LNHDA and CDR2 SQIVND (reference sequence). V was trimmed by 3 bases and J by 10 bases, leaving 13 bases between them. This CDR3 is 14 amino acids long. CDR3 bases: TGTGCCAGTAGTATCGACAGGATCGGATCACCCCTCCACTTT. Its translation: CASSIDRIGSPLHF.

Written as DNA, the CDR3 is TGTGCCAGCAGTTACTCGAGCGGAGACAATCAGCCCCAGCATTTT. It encodes CASSYSSGDNQPQHF. The chain combines TRBV6-5 with TRBJ1-5; D is uncertain. CDR3 length: 15 amino acids. V dropped 0 bases and J dropped 3 bases, with 9 bases sitting between them. Germline loops: CDR1 MNHEY, CDR2 SVGAGI.

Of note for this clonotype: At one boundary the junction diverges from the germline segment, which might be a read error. The CDR3 DNA sequence: TGTGCTAGCAGCTTAGCGGGCGGGGCCTTTTACGAGCAGTACTTC. Protein: CASSLAGGAFYEQYF. V gene TRBV7-7 combines with J gene TRBJ2-7; 7 bases map to TRBD2. Germline V gives CDR1 SSHAT, CDR2 FNYEAQ (reference sequence). The length of the CDR3 is 15 residues.

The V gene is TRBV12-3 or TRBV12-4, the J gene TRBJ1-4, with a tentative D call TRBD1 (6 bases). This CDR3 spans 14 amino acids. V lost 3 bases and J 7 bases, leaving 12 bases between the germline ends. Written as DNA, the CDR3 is TGTGCCAGCAGTTTGGGGGGGCTGGGTGAAAAACTGTTTTTT. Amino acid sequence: CASSLGGLGEKLFF.

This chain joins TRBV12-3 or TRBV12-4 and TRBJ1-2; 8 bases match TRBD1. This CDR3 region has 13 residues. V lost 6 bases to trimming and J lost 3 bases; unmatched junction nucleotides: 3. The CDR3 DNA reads TGTGCCAGCAGCAGACAGGGGCACTATGGCTACACCTTC. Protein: CASSRQGHYGYTF.

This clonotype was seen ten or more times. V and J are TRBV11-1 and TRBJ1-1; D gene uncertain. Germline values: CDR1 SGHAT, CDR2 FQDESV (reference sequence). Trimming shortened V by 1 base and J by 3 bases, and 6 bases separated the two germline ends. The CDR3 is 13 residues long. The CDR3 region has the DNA TGTGCCAGCAGCTTAGGGCGGTACACTGAAGCTTTCTTT. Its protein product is CASSLGRYTEAFF.